This T cell receptor (beta chain) was observed in a study of blood T cells in healthy people across ages. Comment on this clonotype: What it binds is unknown.

This CDR3 has 16 amino acids. The germline gives CDR1 DFQATT, CDR2 SNEGSKA (reference sequence). Unmatched junction bases numbered 9, after V lost 1 base and J lost 3 bases. PCR was performed a second time for roughly 6 to 12 cycles using a sample-barcoded 5' primer and a J-beta primer mix. TCRdb analysed the 5' RACE reads with MiXCR anew, one entry per CDR3 protein. This table holds 600,000 to 800,000 distinct CDR3 sequences, 20% to 25% found once. Study-level results: The unknown donor CMV status may have confounded expanded clonotype changes.

Collection of around 10 milliliters of peripheral blood was performed for each donor. Sequencing was carried out using blood. The sequence was obtained from a man in his 70s in good health. V usage is TRBV20-1 and J usage is TRBJ1-1; 9 bases agree with TRBD1. CDR3 in amino acids: CSARVGGQGLYTEAFF. CDR3 nucleotide sequence: TGCAGTGCTAGAGTGGGCGGACAGGGGTTGTACACTGAAGCTTTCTTT.